These 19 T cell receptor beta chains originate from one sample sequenced in a study of T-cell reconstitution after alpha-beta-depleted transplantation in children. Unique molecular identifiers were incorporated into the prepared TCRbeta library. Via MiXCR, TCRdb re-called the PCR reads, giving one row per CDR3 protein. Here the sample spans some 600,000 distinct CDR3 sequences, approximately 12% being singletons. The sample here was PBMCs, mostly from graft donor cells, taken 360 days after TCRalphabeta/CD19-depleted stem cell transplant. These receptors came from a male patient aged 10 to 17 who had a stem cell transplant for acute myeloid leukemia, so the T cells may come from the graft donor.

The V gene is TRBV7-9, the J gene TRBJ2-7; 9 nucleotides match TRBD2. The CDR3 sequence is 16 residues long. Germline CDR1 reads SEHNR; CDR2 reads FQNEAQ (reference sequence). The V and J ends lost 3 bases and 3 bases, in that order; junction bases with no gene match: 9. CDR3 in DNA: TGTGCCAGCAGCTTGATTGGCCTAGCGGGACACTACGAGCAGTACTTC. This encodes CASSLIGLAGHYEQYF.

This clonotype was counted many times. V usage is TRBV7-9 and J usage is TRBJ2-4, with D perhaps matching TRBD2 (5 bases). The CDR3 loop spans 15 amino acids. Per germline, CDR1 SEHNR and CDR2 FQNEAQ (reference sequence). The V gene lost 5 bases and the J gene lost 8 bases, with 19 bases spanning the gap. The CDR3 is CASSPLAPGGHIQYF. In nucleotides, the CDR3 is TGTGCCAGCAGCCCCCTGGCGCCCGGAGGTCACATTCAGTACTTC. Full variable domain (remainder filled in from reference TRBV7-9 and TRBJ2-4): DTGVSQNPRHKITKRGQNVTFRCDPISEHNRLYWYRQTLGQGPEFLTYFQNEAQLEKSRLLSDRFSAERPKGSFSTLEIQRTEQGDSAMYLCASSPLAPGGHIQYFGAGTRLSVL.

The chain couples TRBV29-1 to TRBJ2-2; D call uncertain. Germline-derived CDR1 and CDR2 are SQVTM and ANQGSEA. There are 11 residues in the CDR3. V lost 7 bases and J 6 bases, leaving 9 bases between the germline ends. The CDR3 loop is CSAVSAGELFF. Written as DNA, the CDR3 is TGCAGCGCCGTTTCGGCCGGGGAGCTGTTTTTT.

This clonotype was counted a single time. The chain couples TRBV5-1 to TRBJ1-1, with D hard to call. Trimming cost V 0 bases and J 8 bases, with 8 bases left between them. The V gene's germline CDR1 is SGHRS and CDR2 YFSETQ. The CDR3 spans 12 residues. The CDR3 DNA sequence: TGCGCCAGCAGCTTGGCAACAAGAGAAGCTTTCTTT. Residues: CASSLATREAFF.

This clonotype was recorded a few times. The V gene is TRBV20-1, the J gene TRBJ2-3; D ambiguous. The CDR3 length is 15 residues. The germline CDR1 and CDR2 sequences are DFQATT and SNEGSKA (reference sequence). CDR3 sequence reads: CSYLWTATSTDTQYF. The CDR3 nucleotides are TGCAGCTATTTGTGGACGGCAACTAGCACAGATACGCAGTATTTT.

This clonotype was counted only a few times. The chain joins TRBV10-3 to TRBJ2-4, with D perhaps TRBD2 (5 bases). Looked up from germline, CDR1 is ENHRY and CDR2 is SYGVKD. V lost 3 bases, J lost 0 bases, and 12 bases lay in between. This CDR3 spans 16 amino acids. The CDR3 bases are TGTGCCATCAGTGAAGGGAGCGGTCTAGCCAAAAACATTCAGTACTTC. Its translation: CAISEGSGLAKNIQYF.

This clonotype was found many times. The chain employs TRBV21-1 and TRBJ2-2; the table assigns TRBD2, which was not confirmed against the DNA. TRBV21-1 is an annotated pseudogene. This CDR3 contains 16 residues. In nucleotides, the CDR3 is TGTGCCAGCAGCCGCGGGGGGGGAGCGAACACCGGGGAGCTGTTTTTT. It yields the protein CASSRGGGANTGELFF.

This clonotype has only a few counts. The V and J genes are TRBV7-2 and TRBJ2-7, with TRBD1 identical over 7 bases. Germline V lookup: CDR1 SGHTA, CDR2 FQGNSA. V trimming: 5 bases; J trimming: 4 bases; junction bases outside the gene matches: 11. This CDR3 spans 15 amino acids. CDR3 nucleotide sequence: TGTGCCAGCAGCCAGGGGGACACGTTAAGATACGAGCAGTACTTC. Amino acids: CASSQGDTLRYEQYF. Based on the CDR3 plus reference TRBV7-2 and TRBJ2-7, the full variable domain is GAGVSQSPSNKVTEKGKDVELRCDPISGHTALYWYRQSLGQGLEFLIYFQGNSAPDKSGLPSDRFSAERTGGSVSTLTIQRTQQEDSAVYLCASSQGDTLRYEQYFGPGTRLTVT.

This clonotype appeared a few times. The gene calls are TRBV20-1 and TRBJ1-1, with unresolved D. Germline values: CDR1 DFQATT, CDR2 SNEGSKA (reference sequence). V gave up 2 bases and J gave up 6 bases, with 10 bases separating them. The CDR3 is 12 residues long. DNA for the CDR3: TGCAGTGCTAGAAGGCCCGGCTCTGAAGCTTTCTTT. Residues: CSARRPGSEAFF.

V usage is TRBV27 and J usage is TRBJ2-5; TRBD2 agrees at 11 bases. Trimming at V came to 4 bases and at J to 2 bases, leaving 6 bases not matched to a gene. Germline values: CDR1 MNHEY, CDR2 SMNVEV (reference sequence). There are 16 residues in the CDR3. CDR3 sequence reads: CASSSGLAGMQETQYF. CDR3 DNA sequence: TGTGCCAGCAGTTCCGGACTAGCGGGCATGCAAGAGACCCAGTACTTC.

The DNA of the CDR3 is TGCAGTGCCCCTAAGCGGGAGGGCCGGTACGAGCAGTACTTC. Residues: CSAPKREGRYEQYF. This chain connects TRBV20-1 to TRBJ2-7; 10 nucleotides match TRBD2. CDR3 length: 14 amino acids. Germline V gives CDR1 DFQATT, CDR2 SNEGSKA (reference sequence). V lost 6 bases and J lost 4; bases outside the gene matches: 9.

This clonotype was seen only once. The chain joins TRBV20-1 to TRBJ2-2; D possibly corresponds to TRBD1 (6 bases). Germline-derived CDR1 and CDR2 are DFQATT and SNEGSKA (reference sequence). V lost 0 bases, J lost 0 bases, and 8 bases lay in between. CDR3 length: 15 residues. DNA of the CDR3: TGCAGTGCTAGAGAAAGGACAGCGAACACCGGGGAGCTGTTTTTT. This translates into CSARERTANTGELFF.

The rearrangement joins TRBV29-1 to TRBJ2-2, with no clear D. There are 13 residues in the CDR3. The germline V gene has CDR1 SQVTM and CDR2 ANQGSEA. Trimming left V 6 bases short and J 0 bases short, with 8 bases between. The chain's CDR3 is CSVRWPNTGELFF. The CDR3 DNA reads TGCAGCGTCCGATGGCCGAACACCGGGGAGCTGTTTTTT.

The chain recombines TRBV20-1 with TRBJ2-5; 7 nucleotides align to TRBD1. Per germline, CDR1 DFQATT and CDR2 SNEGSKA (reference sequence). Unmatched junction bases numbered 2, after V lost 6 bases and J lost 1 base. The CDR3 extends over 12 amino acids. The CDR3 sequence: CSAKGAQETQYF. The CDR3 nucleotides read TGCAGTGCCAAGGGGGCCCAAGAGACCCAGTACTTC.

Only a few counts were recorded for this clonotype. This chain joins TRBV20-1 and TRBJ2-1; 7 positions agree with TRBD2. Trimming took 1 base from V and 10 from J; bases not matched to a gene: 16. Germline CDR1 DFQATT, CDR2 SNEGSKA (reference sequence). The CDR3 spans 16 residues. CDR3 region: CSARGWSSGKSNEQFF. The CDR3 DNA reads TGCAGTGCTAGAGGTTGGTCGAGCGGGAAATCCAACGAGCAGTTCTTC.

This clonotype appeared many times. The V gene is TRBV3-1, the J gene TRBJ2-3, with D tentatively TRBD2 (6 bases). Germline V gene sequence: CDR1 LGHDT, CDR2 YNNKEL (reference sequence). Trimming removed 1 base at V and 4 bases at J, with 21 bases between. The CDR3 has 18 amino acids. The CDR3 sequence: CASSQGMAGRGRADTQYF. DNA of the CDR3: TGTGCCAGCAGCCAAGGCATGGCGGGAAGAGGACGGGCAGATACGCAGTATTTT.

This chain joins TRBV18 and TRBJ2-7; 9 nucleotides align to TRBD1. The V and J ends lost 6 bases and 5 bases, in that order; junction bases with no gene match: 17. Germline V lookup: CDR1 KGHSH, CDR2 LQKENI. This CDR3 has 17 amino acids. The CDR3 DNA is TGTGCCAGCTCCCCTCTCCCTTGGGGACAGGGAGGAGACGAGCAGTACTTC. Protein: CASSPLPWGQGGDEQYF.

The rearrangement joins TRBV10-3 to TRBJ2-3; 7 bases agree with TRBD2. The CDR3 contains 16 residues. The V gene's germline CDR1 is ENHRY and CDR2 SYGVKD. V lost 4 bases to trimming and J lost 2 bases; unmatched junction nucleotides: 9. The CDR3 region has the DNA TGTGCCATCAGTGTTGCTAGCGGACCAAACACAGATACGCAGTATTTT. It yields the protein CAISVASGPNTDTQYF.

This clonotype was picked up many times. This chain joins TRBV20-1 and TRBJ2-2, with 13 bases lining up with TRBD2. Per germline, CDR1 DFQATT and CDR2 SNEGSKA (reference sequence). The CDR3 totals 19 residues. The V gene end was trimmed by 6 bases and the J gene end by 5 bases; junction bases not matched to a gene: 18. The CDR3 is CSANTGLAGENWRTGELFF. The CDR3 nucleotides are TGCAGTGCCAATACCGGACTAGCGGGAGAGAATTGGCGAACCGGGGAGCTGTTTTTT.